The TCR beta chain described here comes from a study of graft-versus-host responses after intestinal transplantation. For the study at large: Multivisceral, liver-intestinal, or isolated intestinal grafts were transplanted into recipients. Study-wide points: The highest levels of circulating GvH clones went along with early declines in HvG clones after transplant. GvH clones detected in recipient marrow included some appearing first in ileum or blood.

Profiling relied on immunoSEQ multiplex PCR, and the TCRdb table lists in-frame clones only, not all of them. The table lists about 90,000 clones, roughly 92% of them singletons. CDR3 length: 14 residues. The germline gives CDR1 SGHRS, CDR2 YFSETQ. Concerning this clone itself: The target antigen is unknown.

Material: unstimulated CD4+ T cells sorted from spleen or lymph node cells, obtained before intestinal transplant. This sequence joins TRBV5-1 and TRBJ2-5; D is ambiguous. The J call may be in error: the DNA end matches TRBJ2-7 better. The origin of this receptor is a human donor who received an intestinal transplant. As DNA, the CDR3 is TGCGCCAGCAGCTTGGAGGGCCTCAAATACGAGCAGTACTTC. Translating gives CASSLEGLKYEQYF.